This T cell receptor beta chain was captured in a study of cytomegalovirus exposure and HLA in healthy donors. Germline CDR1 and CDR2: LNHDA and SQIVND (reference sequence). The CDR3 is 17 amino acids. Trimming removed 1 base from V and 3 bases from J; junction bases left unmatched: 9. 13 Jbeta primers and 60 Vbeta primers were used for the PCR. Assay used: immunoSEQ multiplex PCR; TCRdb lists only in-frame clones, some missing. The sample consists of around 150,000 clones, around 72% of them appearing once. This TCR was sampled from a man aged 50 to 60 in good health and CMV-seronegative. Sequenced material: PBMCs. The chain has TRBV19 and TRBJ2-3, with TRBD1 matching 8 bases. In DNA form, the CDR3 reads TGTGCCAGTAGTATAGTAGGGCAGGGGGCTTTGACAGATACGCAGTATTTT. Translated: CASSIVGQGALTDTQYF.